Sequencing of this T cell receptor (beta chain) was carried out in a study of T cells in Graves' hyperthyroidism and ophthalmopathy. With 6 bases clipped from V and 8 bases from J, the junction kept 11 bases outside the gene matches. Germline V gives CDR1 SGHVS, CDR2 FQNEAQ. CDR3 length: 15 amino acids. Amplification yielded TCR beta CDR3 regions, with RNA transcripts as the source. With the HTBI primer set, the TCR CDR3 went through a first round of RT-PCR. Using its own MiXCR run on the multiplex PCR reads, TCRdb lists one record per CDR3 protein. The sample shows about 540,000 distinct CDR3 sequences, around 46% of them seen only once.

The rearrangement links TRBV7-8 to TRBJ1-4, with 8 bases fitting TRBD1. The sequencing sample was made of peripheral blood or thyroid tissue (not recorded which). This receptor was taken from a woman aged 18-29 years with Graves' hyperthyroidism. CDR3 DNA sequence: TGTGCCAGCAGGGGCCGGACAGGGAACAGCGAAAAACTGTTTTTT. Translating it yields CASRGRTGNSEKLFF.